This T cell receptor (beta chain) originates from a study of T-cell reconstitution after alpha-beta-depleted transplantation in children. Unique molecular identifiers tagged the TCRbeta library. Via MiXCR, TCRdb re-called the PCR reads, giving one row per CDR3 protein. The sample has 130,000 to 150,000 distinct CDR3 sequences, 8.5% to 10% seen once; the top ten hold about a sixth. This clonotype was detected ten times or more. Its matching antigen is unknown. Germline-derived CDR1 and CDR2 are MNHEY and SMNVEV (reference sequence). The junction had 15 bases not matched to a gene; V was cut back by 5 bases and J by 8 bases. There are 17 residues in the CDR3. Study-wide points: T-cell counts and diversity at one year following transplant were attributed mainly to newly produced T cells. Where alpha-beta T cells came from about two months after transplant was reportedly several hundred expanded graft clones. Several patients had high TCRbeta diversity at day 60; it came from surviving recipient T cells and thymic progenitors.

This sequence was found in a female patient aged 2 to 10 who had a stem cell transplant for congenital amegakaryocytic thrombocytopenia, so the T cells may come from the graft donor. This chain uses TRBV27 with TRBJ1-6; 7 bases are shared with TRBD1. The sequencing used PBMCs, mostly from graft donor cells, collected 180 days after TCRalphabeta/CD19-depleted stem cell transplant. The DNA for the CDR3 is TGTGCCAGCAGTGGATGGGAAGGGGGCTTGAAGGATTCACCCCTCCACTTT. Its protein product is CASSGWEGGLKDSPLHF.